Presented here are 24 T cell receptor beta chains from one specimen sequenced in a study of blood T cells in healthy people across ages (dated by TCRdb to 2013 to 2016). Library preparation was by 5' RACE. The run used an Illumina HiSeq 2500. A second roughly 6 to 11 cycle PCR used a sample-barcoded 5' primer and a J-beta primer mix. TCRdb reprocessing: public reads trimmed at Q25 with fastp, clones called with MiXCR, in-frame beta chains kept. Each CDR3 protein appears once, grouped with its most common genes and DNA. Recorded for this sample are some 1.5 million distinct CDR3 sequences; 28% of them occurred a single time. The ten largest clones take up 7.7% of the sample. Sequencing input: blood. Receptors originate from a woman under 40 in good health.

Only a few counts were recorded for this clonotype. The chain joins TRBV18 to TRBJ1-1; D remains unclear. Germline CDR1 is KGHSH and CDR2 is LQKENI. This CDR3 has 13 amino acids. Trimming shortened V by 6 bases and J by 7 bases, and 15 bases separated the two germline ends. This chain's CDR3 is CASSYDKFSEAFF. In nucleotides, the CDR3 is TGTGCCAGCTCTTACGACAAATTTAGTGAAGCTTTCTTT.

CDR3 sequence reads: CASSGTVYGYTF. The CDR3, as DNA: TGTGCCAGCAGTGGGACCGTATATGGCTACACCTTC. This chain links TRBV28 with TRBJ1-2; tentative D call: TRBD1 (5 bases). V gave up 5 bases and J gave up 5 bases, with 9 bases separating them. The germline V gene has CDR1 MDHEN and CDR2 SYDVKM. The CDR3 is 12 amino acids.

Ten or more counts support this clonotype. The J gene is TRBJ2-7, the V gene TRBV5-1, with D possibly TRBD1 on 6 matching bases. Trimming took off 3 bases at V and 0 bases at J, with 10 bases between the two ends. This CDR3 has 14 residues. Germline-derived CDR1 and CDR2 are SGHRS and YFSETQ. The CDR3 loop is CASSSRGSSYEQYF. The CDR3 DNA follows: TGCGCCAGCAGCTCCAGGGGTAGCTCCTACGAGCAGTACTTC. The whole variable domain, filled in from reference TRBV5-1 and TRBJ2-7, reads KAGVTQTPRYLIKTRGQQVTLSCSPISGHRSVSWYQQTPGQGLQFLFEYFSETQRNKGNFPGRFSGRQFSNSRSEMNVSTLELGDSALYLCASSSRGSSYEQYFGPGTRLTVT.

This clonotype was seen a handful of times. J is TRBJ1-2 and V is TRBV18; D remains unclear. This CDR3 has 15 residues. V was shortened by 0 bases and J by 5 bases, with 13 bases between the two germline ends. Germline-derived CDR1 and CDR2 are KGHSH and LQKENI. This chain's CDR3 is CASSPPSLPTYGYTF. The DNA of the CDR3 is TGTGCCAGCTCACCACCTTCACTGCCAACGTATGGCTACACCTTC.

The chain uses TRBV12-3 or TRBV12-4 and TRBJ1-5, with TRBD1 matching over 7 bases. Trimming at V came to 7 bases and at J to 2 bases, leaving 5 bases not matched to a gene. The length of the CDR3 is 14 residues. The CDR3 here is CASIEGTGNQPQHF. DNA of the CDR3: TGTGCCAGCATTGAAGGGACAGGCAATCAGCCCCAGCATTTT.

The rearrangement joins TRBV6-5 to TRBJ2-5; D perhaps matches TRBD2 (5 bases). The germline CDR1 and CDR2 sequences are MNHEY and SVGAGI. This CDR3 contains 13 residues. The V and J ends lost 2 bases and 7 bases respectively, with 11 bases between them. The CDR3 nucleotides are TGTGCCAGCAGTTACGCGGACTCGGGGACCCAGTACTTC. Its translation: CASSYADSGTQYF.

This chain connects TRBV24-1 to TRBJ2-4, with a weak D call TRBD2 (6 bases). The V end lost 6 bases, the J end lost 6 bases, and 11 bases lay between the germline ends. Germline CDR1 and CDR2: KGHDR and SFDVKD. The CDR3 totals 13 residues. This chain's CDR3 is CATSSRDLNIQYF. The CDR3 DNA follows: TGTGCCACCAGTAGCCGGGACTTAAACATTCAGTACTTC.

There are many counts of this clonotype. This chain connects TRBV12-3 or TRBV12-4 to TRBJ2-7; tentatively, D is TRBD1 (6 bases). V dropped 2 bases and J dropped 3 bases, with 11 bases sitting between them. The CDR3 covers 14 residues. CDR3 in DNA: TGTGCCAGCAGTTTAACTACAGGGAACTACGAGCAGTACTTC. Translating gives CASSLTTGNYEQYF.

With regard to this clonotype: The junction shows a germline mismatch at one end, possibly a read error. V is TRBV5-1 and J is TRBJ1-4; 9 nucleotides align to TRBD1. The CDR3 sequence is 14 residues long. From germline, CDR1 is SGHRS and CDR2 YFSETQ. The DNA of the CDR3 is TGCGCCAACAGCTGGGGGACAGGGAGTGAAAAACTGTTTTTT. Translation gives CANSWGTGSEKLFF.

This clonotype was observed many times. The V gene is TRBV5-6, the J gene TRBJ2-7; D is perhaps TRBD2 (5 bases). The CDR3 covers 13 residues. Germline-derived CDR1 and CDR2 are SGHDT and YYEEEE. The V end lost 5 bases, the J end lost 3 bases, and 12 bases lay between the germline ends. The CDR3 here is CASSSGDYYEQYF. CDR3 bases: TGTGCCAGCAGTTCAGGAGACTACTACGAGCAGTACTTC.

The CDR3 spells CASSSSETGGYEQYF. Written as DNA, the CDR3 is TGTGCCAGCTCATCCTCCGAGACAGGGGGCTACGAGCAGTACTTC. V usage is TRBV18 and J usage is TRBJ2-7; 9 bases match TRBD1. CDR1 and CDR2 (germline): KGHSH, LQKENI. Germline trimming cut 5 bases from V and 3 bases from J; bases unmatched to any gene: 8. This CDR3 region has 15 residues.

In its sample, this clonotype was seen a few times. V usage is TRBV24-1 and J usage is TRBJ2-1; TRBD1 or TRBD2 may be the D gene (5 bases each). The CDR3 sequence is 13 residues long. Germline-derived CDR1 and CDR2 are KGHDR and SFDVKD. Between the trimmed V and J ends, which lost 5 bases and 8 bases, there was a span of 12 bases. CDR3 nucleotide sequence: TGTGCCACCAGTGCCCCGGGGCTGGATGAGCAGTTCTTC. Protein sequence: CATSAPGLDEQFF.

This chain links TRBV5-1 with TRBJ2-5; D not resolved. CDR1 SGHRS and CDR2 YFSETQ come from the germline V gene. The CDR3 has 14 residues. Trimming took 3 bases from V and 1 from J, leaving 10 bases between them. The CDR3 here is CASSSASSQETQYF. In DNA form, the CDR3 reads TGCGCCAGCAGCTCGGCATCTTCCCAAGAGACCCAGTACTTC.

The V and J genes are TRBV5-1 and TRBJ1-1; 9 nucleotides line up with TRBD1. The CDR3 extends over 16 amino acids. The germline V gene encodes CDR1 SGHRS and CDR2 YFSETQ. Unmatched junction bases numbered 7, after V lost 0 bases and J lost 4 bases. DNA for the CDR3: TGCGCCAGCAGCTTGGCGATGACAGGGGGTGGCACTGAAGCTTTCTTT. Its translation is CASSLAMTGGGTEAFF.

The chain links TRBV30 to TRBJ1-2, with D perhaps TRBD1 (5 bases). CDR1 and CDR2 from the germline V gene are GTSNPN and SVGIG (reference sequence). The CDR3 spans 13 residues. V was trimmed by 1 base and J by 8 bases, leaving 14 bases between them. The CDR3 sequence is CAWSANSDNGYTF. The DNA for the CDR3 is TGTGCCTGGAGTGCCAACTCGGACAACGGCTACACCTTC.

This clonotype was seen a handful of times. The chain is built from TRBV5-1 and TRBJ2-5, with D unclear. The CDR3 is made up of 16 amino acids. CDR1 and CDR2 from the germline V gene are SGHRS and YFSETQ. The V end was cut by 4 bases, the J end by 3 bases, with 19 bases between. CDR3 coding DNA: TGCGCCAGCAGCCCGGGCGACTTTGGGTTTGAAGAGACCCAGTACTTC. Its protein is CASSPGDFGFEETQYF.

The chain uses TRBV7-6 and TRBJ2-5; D is perhaps TRBD2 (5 bases). V lost 5 bases and J lost 4, with 17 bases in between. The length of the CDR3 is 15 residues. The V gene's germline CDR1 is SGHVS and CDR2 FNYEAQ. CDR3: CASSLGSWGRETQYF. The CDR3 DNA reads as TGTGCCAGCAGCCTTGGGAGTTGGGGAAGAGAGACCCAGTACTTC.

V gene TRBV7-3 combines with J gene TRBJ2-5, with D perhaps TRBD2 (6 bases). The CDR3 has 15 amino acids. V lost 5 bases and J 5 bases, leaving 18 bases between the germline ends. From germline, CDR1 is SGHTA and CDR2 FQGTGA. The CDR3 protein is CASSEGGAWRETQYF. Here the CDR3 DNA reads TGTGCCAGCAGCGAAGGAGGGGCCTGGCGGGAGACCCAGTACTTC.

Ten or more counts support this clonotype. J is TRBJ2-4 and V is TRBV12-3 or TRBV12-4; D remains ambiguous. V lost 7 bases to trimming and J lost 11 bases, with 12 bases between them. The CDR3 consists of 11 residues. The CDR3 DNA follows: TGTGCCAGCAAGGCATCGTGGGTTCAGTACTTC. It specifies CASKASWVQYF.

This clonotype was recorded only once. Compared with germline, one end of the junction differs, possibly owing to a read error. V is TRBV6-1 and J is TRBJ2-3; 8 bases match TRBD1. The CDR3 runs to 13 residues. Looked up from germline, CDR1 is MNHNS and CDR2 is SASEGT. The CDR3 DNA sequence: TGTACCAGCAGTGCACAGGGGGAGGATACGCAGTATTTT. This sequence encodes CTSSAQGEDTQYF.

The chain uses TRBV7-2 and TRBJ2-3, with 7 positions matching TRBD2. V was pared by 5 bases and J by 3 bases, with 11 bases of the junction left unmatched. There are 16 residues in the CDR3. Germline assignment: CDR1 SGHTA and CDR2 FQGNSA. The CDR3 nucleotides are TGTGCCAGCAGCCCCCGTCAGGGCGGGGGAACAGATACGCAGTATTTT. It yields the protein CASSPRQGGGTDTQYF.

This clonotype was found many times. This sequence joins TRBV10-1 and TRBJ2-3; 7 nucleotides line up with TRBD2. Germline CDR1 reads WNHNN; CDR2 reads SYGVQD (reference sequence). This CDR3 is 14 amino acids long. Trimming cost V 3 bases and J 3 bases; bases outside gene matches: 3. CDR3 nucleotides: TGCGCCAGCAGTGATTCGCGGGAGACAGATACGCAGTATTTT. Encoded protein: CASSDSRETDTQYF.

This clonotype was recorded at least ten times. This rearrangement joins TRBV7-9 to TRBJ2-1; 12 positions agree with TRBD2. The CDR3 contains 13 residues. The germline gives CDR1 SEHNR, CDR2 FQNEAQ (reference sequence). V shed 7 bases, J shed 14 bases, and the junction held 9 bases outside the gene matches. The CDR3, as DNA: TGTGCCAGCAAAACACAGACTAGCGGGAGTGAGTTCTTC. Residues: CASKTQTSGSEFF. Together with reference TRBV7-9 and TRBJ2-1, the CDR3 gives the full variable domain: DTGVSQNPRHKITKRGQNVTFRCDPISEHNRLYWYRQTLGQGPEFLTYFQNEAQLEKSRLLSDRFSAERPKGSFSTLEIQRTEQGDSAMYLCASKTQTSGSEFFGPGTRLTVL.

This clonotype was seen only a few times. At one boundary the junction diverges from the germline segment, which might be a read error. The chain links TRBV7-2 to TRBJ1-2; D ambiguous. CDR3 size: 15 residues. In germline, CDR1 is SGHTA, CDR2 FQGNSA. The CDR3 sequence is CASSLGSYSNCGYTF. CDR3 DNA sequence: TGTGCCAGCAGCTTGGGCTCCTACTCTAACTGTGGCTACACCTTC.